This TCR beta chain was identified in a study of T cell responses to AZD1222 COVID-19 vaccine. Remarks on this clone: The target antigen is unknown.

Second-dose intervals of approximately 4 or approximately 12 weeks were pooled. Profiled with immunoSEQ multiplex PCR; TCRdb holds only in-frame clones, not every one. The table lists about 120,000 clones, roughly 90% of them singletons, with more than 1% in the top ten. Points from the study as a whole: CD4 TCRs covered the whole spike, strongest at regions 160-218 and 743-854.

The CDR3 spans 15 residues. CDR1 and CDR2 from the germline V gene are MNHEY and SMNVEV (reference sequence). The ends were cut back, 5 bases at V and 5 bases at J, with 18 bases in the middle. The V call is TRBV27, the J call TRBJ1-2; tentatively, D is TRBD1 (5 bases). The sequencing used peripheral blood, collected 28 days after the second AZD1222 dose. This receptor was taken from an adult who received the AZD1222 COVID-19 vaccine. The CDR3 protein is CASSPPSTGSYGYTF. CDR3 bases: TGTGCCAGCAGTCCCCCCTCCACAGGCTCATATGGCTACACCTTC.